This is a list of T cell receptor beta chains from one sample in a study of blood T cell repertoires in COVID-19. Profiled with immunoSEQ multiplex PCR; TCRdb holds only in-frame clones, not every one. The table lists fewer than 150,000 clones, approximately 87% of them singletons. Sequencing was performed on peripheral blood. The receptors stem from a man between 65 and 85 years old who had recovered from COVID-19. CDR3s include the opening cysteine and the closing phenylalanine or tryptophan.

v_gene: TRBV19
j_gene: TRBJ1-1
CDR3aa: CASSPRDVAQAFF

v_gene: TRBV7-8
j_gene: TRBJ2-2
CDR3aa: CASSLSGGLTGELFF

v_gene: TRBV3-1/TRBV3-2
j_gene: TRBJ2-7
CDR3aa: CASSQRGSYEQYF

v_gene: TRBV6-5
j_gene: TRBJ1-6
CDR3aa: CASSYFGTANSPLHF

v_gene: TRBV29-1
j_gene: TRBJ1-3
CDR3aa: CSFRLSSGNTIYF

v_gene: TRBV7-9
j_gene: TRBJ2-7
CDR3aa: CASSQMGTGGIGQYF

v_gene: TRBV5-6
j_gene: TRBJ2-1
CDR3aa: CASSFWWANEQFF

v_gene: TRBV3-1/TRBV3-2
j_gene: TRBJ2-2
CDR3aa: CASSPPRGHGTGELFF

v_gene: TRBV5-1
j_gene: TRBJ1-6
CDR3aa: CASSLNPTGRNSPLHF

v_gene: TRBV5-1
j_gene: TRBJ2-7
CDR3aa: CASSWDGSSYEQYF

v_gene: TRBV5-1
j_gene: TRBJ1-6
CDR3aa: CASSLDGRGNSPLHF

v_gene: TRBV30
j_gene: TRBJ1-1
CDR3aa: CAWNLGGGTEAFF

v_gene: TRBV29-1
j_gene: TRBJ1-5
CDR3aa: CSVEAGSGPQHF

v_gene: TRBV3-1/TRBV3-2
j_gene: TRBJ2-1
CDR3aa: CASSHHDRENEQFF

v_gene: TRBV24-1
j_gene: TRBJ2-2
CDR3aa: CATSLNSGELFF

v_gene: TRBV28
j_gene: TRBJ2-5
CDR3aa: CASSLPGLATQYF

v_gene: TRBV11-2
j_gene: TRBJ2-5
CDR3aa: CASSLGDWGETQYF

v_gene: TRBV5-1
j_gene: TRBJ1-2
CDR3aa: CASSPGLVLNYGYTF

v_gene: TRBV3-1/TRBV3-2
j_gene: TRBJ2-1
CDR3aa: CASSHPTSGGAGYNEQFF

v_gene: TRBV5-1
j_gene: TRBJ1-3
CDR3aa: CASAETPGQGALGNTIYF

v_gene: TRBV15
j_gene: TRBJ2-7
CDR3aa: CATSTGQVPSYEQYF

v_gene: TRBV28
j_gene: TRBJ1-5
CDR3aa: CASSPLGQGALQPQHF

v_gene: TRBV7-2
j_gene: TRBJ2-5
CDR3aa: CASSLSGGTETQYF

v_gene: TRBV7-4
j_gene: TRBJ1-1
CDR3aa: CASHSSPGAPWGTEAFF

v_gene: TRBV28
j_gene: TRBJ1-1
CDR3aa: CASSPYGGDTEAFF

v_gene: TRBV29-1
j_gene: TRBJ2-2
CDR3aa: CSVDGREDTGELFF

v_gene: TRBV3-1/TRBV3-2
j_gene: TRBJ2-2
CDR3aa: CASSQVQSTGELFF

v_gene: TRBV4-1
j_gene: TRBJ2-7
CDR3aa: CASSQDPTDRSYEQYF

v_gene: TRBV10-3
j_gene: TRBJ2-3
CDR3aa: CAISASWTSGTDTQYF

v_gene: TRBV4-1
j_gene: TRBJ2-5
CDR3aa: CASSRRGLAQGETQYF

v_gene: TRBV7-9
j_gene: TRBJ1-1
CDR3aa: CASSTPSGVAFF

v_gene: TRBV27
j_gene: TRBJ1-2
CDR3aa: CASSLSRRQGGGGYTF

v_gene: TRBV6-2/TRBV6-3
j_gene: TRBJ1-6
CDR3aa: CASSEDSTSPLHF

v_gene: TRBV28
j_gene: TRBJ2-2
CDR3aa: CASRPSGSAGELFF

v_gene: TRBV4-1
j_gene: TRBJ2-4
CDR3aa: CASSQPTSGSQNIQYF

v_gene: TRBV6-5
j_gene: TRBJ1-1
CDR3aa: CASSPGDTEAFF

v_gene: TRBV7-3
j_gene: TRBJ2-1
CDR3aa: CASTNQASASYNEQFF

v_gene: TRBV27
j_gene: TRBJ1-2
CDR3aa: CASSFNSNYGYTF

v_gene: TRBV5-6
j_gene: TRBJ1-2
CDR3aa: CASSFPGGGYTF

v_gene: TRBV5-8
j_gene: TRBJ1-2
CDR3aa: CASSLGQGDDYGYTF

v_gene: TRBV7-2
j_gene: TRBJ2-2
CDR3aa: CASGGSGTVTGELFF

v_gene: TRBV6-5
j_gene: TRBJ1-4
CDR3aa: CASITRQGYSEKLFF

v_gene: TRBV24-1
j_gene: TRBJ2-7
CDR3aa: CATSDLGSQRSYEQYF